A single TCR beta chain is shown here with its context. Its recognized antigen is unknown. Base qualities were left out, and no much larger clone turns up one base away. The data were taken from a study of shared clonotypes between healthy human individuals (dated by TCRdb to about 2020). In terms of the full investigation: A couple of women and a few men aged 18 to 49 years were included in the cohort. Different laboratories and diverse techniques were used to prepare libraries and sequence TCR repertoires, to increase sequencing depth and limit assay-specific biases. Per donor, leukapheresis produced somewhere between about 0.85 and 10 billion PBMCs. To estimate repertoire size and how much clonotypes are shared between individuals, the study performed deep sequencing of blood TCR repertoires from about five healthy adults. For each donor, CD4 naive and CD4 memory were each run on three plates, CD8 naive on two plates, and CD8 memory on one plate. Points the paper makes about the study in general: Sampling was restricted to blood, and TCR repertoires in tissues likely differ from the TCR repertoires found in blood. Incomplete sequencing was indicated by rarefaction of sorted-subset datasets, despite the large sequencing depth. Larger estimated clonotype richness was generally found for naive subsets than for memory subsets. Because the study included a small number of donors, the genetic and exposure-history diversity represented was limited. Compared with non-shared clonotypes, clonotypes shared by all four sorted-subset donors had higher generation probabilities. Pairwise subsampling led to the expectation that sequencing depth would affect the degree of clonotype sharing among donors. Roughly 5.2% of naive CD4, more than 3% of naive CD8, about 2.4% of memory CD4, and 0.4% of memory CD8 clonotypes were shared across several donors.

CDR1 and CDR2 are drawn from the germline V gene: KGHSH, LQKENI. V drops 6 bases and J drops 6 bases, leaving 14 bases in between. The CDR3 covers 13 residues, taking in both the cysteine and the phenylalanine. Only the CDR3 region is kept as DNA, spanning 39 bases read in frame from base 1. CD8 naive samples consisted of CD45RO-negative cells that were positively selected for CCR7, yielding a CD45RA+CCR7+ population without TemRA cells. Donors were healthy HIV-negative adults with no recently reported acute infections or vaccinations. All donors were Caucasian adults living in Nashville, Tennessee, USA. Blood was collected by leukapheresis, and PBMCs were isolated by Ficoll-Histopaque density gradient centrifugation and then cryopreserved in liquid nitrogen vapor phase. Analytical flow cytometry was used to check the purity and quantity of each magnetically sorted T cell population. Each sorted fraction had its genomic DNA isolated and then quantified by UV absorbance on a Nanodrop 2000c.

Using the deep immunoSEQ assay, multiplex PCR amplified TCR CDR3 regions from genomic DNA. Genomic DNA extracted from each cell subset was distributed evenly over all wells of several immunoSEQ 96-well plates, and each plate served as one replicate. For sorted subsets, around 200 ng genomic DNA, equal to about 30,000 T cell genomes, was loaded into each replicate PCR. The purified libraries were quantified using a Qubit 3.0 fluorometer, sized with a Bioanalyzer 2100, and then quantified again using the KAPA Library Quantification kit. Every immunoSEQ 96-well plate was sequenced on a dedicated single-read 150-cycle Illumina NextSeq 550 flow cell. The paper's processing steps were these. The immunoSEQ output contained only junctional sequences without quality scores, so filtering could not match that applied to full-length reads. To assign V/J genes and CDR3, sequences were annotated against IMGT germline references using PyIR, a Python wrapper for IgBLAST v1.9. Any read was removed if the V/J assignment was weak (E-value above 1e-6), the CDR3 was missing, or the read contained stop codons, out-of-frame junctions, or ambiguous translated residues. A V3J clonotype was defined by an identical inferred V gene, J gene, and CDR3 amino acid sequence. The percentage overlap between two repertoires was calculated by dividing the number of shared unique clonotypes by the size of the smaller repertoire. Repertoire richness was assessed with RTK rarefaction, the Chao1 estimator, and Recon v2.1 estimates of unobserved clonotypes. Generation probabilities were computed with OLGA for all TCRbeta clonotypes obtained by the gDNA method from a handful of donors. TCRdb carries this immuneACCESS record with in-frame sequences only. Its versions omit some clonotypes, under half of them owing to an unresolved V gene in the studies checked, with the rest unexplained. That table is the source of V, J and clone size, and D and trimming were worked out from the DNA. For this sample the table gives about 2.1 million clones, of which just over 90% were detected only once. The ten biggest clones cover around 1.8% of the sample.

Source material: naive CD8+ T cells from PBMCs. The cell subset or site label of this sample denotes: CD45RA+CCR7+. This TCR derives from a man aged 18 to 29 in good health. Some clones in this sample may be carry-over from other donors' samples. The rearrangement joined TRBV18 to TRBJ1-1; no D segment can be confidently identified. The encoded CDR3 is CASSPVLRAEAFF. The DNA reads TGTGCCAGCTCCCCCGTGTTGAGGGCTGAAGCTTTCTTT.